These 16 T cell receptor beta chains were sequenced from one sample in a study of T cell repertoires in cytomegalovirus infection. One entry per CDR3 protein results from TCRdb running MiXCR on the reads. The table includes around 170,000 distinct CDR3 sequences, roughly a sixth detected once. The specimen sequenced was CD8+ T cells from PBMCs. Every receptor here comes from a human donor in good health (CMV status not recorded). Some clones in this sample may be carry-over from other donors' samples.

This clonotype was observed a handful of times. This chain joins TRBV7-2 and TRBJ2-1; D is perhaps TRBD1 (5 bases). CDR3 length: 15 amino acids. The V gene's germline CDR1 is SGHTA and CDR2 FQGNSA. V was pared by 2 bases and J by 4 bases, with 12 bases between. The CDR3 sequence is CASSLRGPRYNEQFF. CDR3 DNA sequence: TGTGCCAGCAGCTTAAGGGGTCCGAGGTACAATGAGCAGTTCTTC. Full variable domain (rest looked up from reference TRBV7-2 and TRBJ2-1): GAGVSQSPSNKVTEKGKDVELRCDPISGHTALYWYRQSLGQGLEFLIYFQGNSAPDKSGLPSDRFSAERTGGSVSTLTIQRTQQEDSAVYLCASSLRGPRYNEQFFGPGTRLTVL.

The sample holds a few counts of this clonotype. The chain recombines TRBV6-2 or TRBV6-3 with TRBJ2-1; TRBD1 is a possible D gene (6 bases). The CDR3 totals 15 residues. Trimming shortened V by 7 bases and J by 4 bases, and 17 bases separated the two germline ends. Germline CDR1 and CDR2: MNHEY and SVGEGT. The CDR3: CASTPTGLKYNEQFF. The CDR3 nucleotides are TGTGCCAGCACACCGACAGGCCTGAAGTACAATGAGCAGTTCTTC.

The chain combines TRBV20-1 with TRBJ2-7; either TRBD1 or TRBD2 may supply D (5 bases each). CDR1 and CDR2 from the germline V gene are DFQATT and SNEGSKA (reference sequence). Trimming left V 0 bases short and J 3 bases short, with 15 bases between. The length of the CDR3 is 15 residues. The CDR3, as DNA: TGCAGTGCTAGAGATGTTTCGGGACGGGACTACGAGCAGTACTTC. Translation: CSARDVSGRDYEQYF.

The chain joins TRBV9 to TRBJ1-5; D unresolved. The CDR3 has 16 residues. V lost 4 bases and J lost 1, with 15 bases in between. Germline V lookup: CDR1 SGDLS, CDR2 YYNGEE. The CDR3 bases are TGTGCCAGCAGCTCAGGCGATATTTCCAGCAATCAGCCCCAGCATTTT. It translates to CASSSGDISSNQPQHF. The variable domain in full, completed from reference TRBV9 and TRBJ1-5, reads DSGVTQTPKHLITATGQRVTLRCSPRSGDLSVYWYQQSLDQGLQFLIQYYNGEERAKGNILERFSAQQFPDLHSELNLSSLELGDSALYFCASSSGDISSNQPQHFGDGTRLSIL.

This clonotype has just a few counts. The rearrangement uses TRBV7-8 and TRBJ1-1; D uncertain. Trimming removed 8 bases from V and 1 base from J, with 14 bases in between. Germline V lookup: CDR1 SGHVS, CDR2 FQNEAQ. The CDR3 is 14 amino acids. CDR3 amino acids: CASSHNSWNTEAFF. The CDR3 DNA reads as TGTGCCAGCTCCCATAATAGTTGGAACACTGAAGCTTTCTTT.

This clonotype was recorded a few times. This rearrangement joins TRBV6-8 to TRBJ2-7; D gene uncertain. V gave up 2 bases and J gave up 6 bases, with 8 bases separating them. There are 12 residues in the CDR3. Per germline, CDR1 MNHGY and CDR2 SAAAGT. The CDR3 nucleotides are TGTGCCAGCAGTTACCCAGGTGGCGAGCAGTACTTC. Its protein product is CASSYPGGEQYF.

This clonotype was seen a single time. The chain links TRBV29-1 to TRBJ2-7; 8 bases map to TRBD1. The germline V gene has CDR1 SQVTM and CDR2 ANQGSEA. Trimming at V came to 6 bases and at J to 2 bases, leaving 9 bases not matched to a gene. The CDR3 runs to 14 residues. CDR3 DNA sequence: TGCAGCGTGAGATGGACAGGGAAACCCTACGAGCAGTACTTC. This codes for CSVRWTGKPYEQYF.

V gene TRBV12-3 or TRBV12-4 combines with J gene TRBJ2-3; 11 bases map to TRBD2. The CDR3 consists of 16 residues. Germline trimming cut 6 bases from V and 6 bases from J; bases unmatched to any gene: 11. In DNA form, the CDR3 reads TGTGCCAGCAGCCGAGGGACTAGCGGCCTGGGGGATACGCAGTATTTT. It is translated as CASSRGTSGLGDTQYF.

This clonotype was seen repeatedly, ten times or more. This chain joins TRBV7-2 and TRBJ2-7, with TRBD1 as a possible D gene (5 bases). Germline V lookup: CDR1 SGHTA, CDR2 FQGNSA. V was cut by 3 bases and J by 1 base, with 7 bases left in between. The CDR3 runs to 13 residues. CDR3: CASSLTESYEQYF. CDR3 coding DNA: TGTGCCAGCAGCTTGACAGAGTCCTACGAGCAGTACTTC.

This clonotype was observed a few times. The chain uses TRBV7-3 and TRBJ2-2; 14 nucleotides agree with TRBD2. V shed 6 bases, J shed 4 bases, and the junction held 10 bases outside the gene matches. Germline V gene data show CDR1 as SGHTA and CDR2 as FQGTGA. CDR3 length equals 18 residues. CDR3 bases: TGTGCCAGCAGTCTGACTAGCGGGGGGGCCGGCGGCACCGGGGAGCTGTTTTTT. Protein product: CASSLTSGGAGGTGELFF. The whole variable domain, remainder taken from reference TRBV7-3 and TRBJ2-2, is GAGVSQTPSNKVTEKGKYVELRCDPISGHTALYWYRQSLGQGPEFLIYFQGTGAADDSGLPNDRFFAVRPEGSVSTLKIQRTERGDSAVYLCASSLTSGGAGGTGELFFGEGSRLTVL.

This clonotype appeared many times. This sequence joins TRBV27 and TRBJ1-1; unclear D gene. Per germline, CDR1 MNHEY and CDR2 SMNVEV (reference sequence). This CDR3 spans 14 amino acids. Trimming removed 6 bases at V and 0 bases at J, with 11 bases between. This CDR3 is CASSPGGVNTEAFF. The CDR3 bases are TGTGCCAGCAGCCCCGGTGGGGTGAACACTGAAGCTTTCTTT.

CDR3 bases: TGTGCCAGCATCGGGCCCCTCTACGAGCAGTACTTC. Its protein product is CASIGPLYEQYF. The chain is built from TRBV2 and TRBJ2-7; D not certain. There are 12 residues in the CDR3. Germline assignment: CDR1 SNHLY and CDR2 FYNNEI. Trimming shortened V by 7 bases and J by 3 bases, and 10 bases separated the two germline ends.

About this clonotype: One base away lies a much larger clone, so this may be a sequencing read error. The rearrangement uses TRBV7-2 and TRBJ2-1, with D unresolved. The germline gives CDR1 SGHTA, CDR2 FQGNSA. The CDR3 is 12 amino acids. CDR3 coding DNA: TGTGCCAGCAGCTTAGGGGTCCTCGAGCAGATCTTC. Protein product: CASSLGVLEQIF.

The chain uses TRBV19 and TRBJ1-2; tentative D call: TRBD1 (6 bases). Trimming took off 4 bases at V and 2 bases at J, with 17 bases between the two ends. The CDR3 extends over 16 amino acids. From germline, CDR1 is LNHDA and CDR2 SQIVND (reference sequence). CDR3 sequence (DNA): TGTGCCAGTAGTACCTCGGGACACCTAAAAAACTATGGCTACACCTTC. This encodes CASSTSGHLKNYGYTF.

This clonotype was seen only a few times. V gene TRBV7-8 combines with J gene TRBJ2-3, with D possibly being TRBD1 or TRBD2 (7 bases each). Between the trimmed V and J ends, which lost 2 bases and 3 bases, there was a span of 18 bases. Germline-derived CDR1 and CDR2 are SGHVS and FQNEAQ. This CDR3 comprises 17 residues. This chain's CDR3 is CASSLRTGSGKTDTQYF. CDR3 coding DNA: TGTGCCAGCAGCTTAAGGACAGGCAGCGGGAAGACAGATACGCAGTATTTT.

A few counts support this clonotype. CDR3: CASSYPPSGGDNEQFF. The CDR3 coding sequence is TGTGCCAGCAGTTACCCCCCTAGCGGGGGAGACAATGAGCAGTTCTTC. V and J are TRBV6-2 or TRBV6-3 and TRBJ2-1; TRBD2 aligns across 10 bases. Germline V gene lookup returns CDR1 MNHEY and CDR2 SVGEGT. The V gene end was trimmed by 2 bases and the J gene end by 5 bases; junction bases not matched to a gene: 6. The CDR3 has 16 residues.